This TCR beta chain was observed in a study of response to subunit inactivated influenza vaccine. This CDR3 has 18 residues. CDR1 and CDR2 from the germline V gene are SGHDN and FVKESK. The V gene lost 4 bases and the J gene lost 0 bases, with 18 bases spanning the gap. TCRdb passed the RT-PCR reads through MiXCR, listing each CDR3 protein once. The data show about 570,000 distinct CDR3 sequences, with roughly 10% seen just once and approximately 10% held by the top ten. This clonotype has only a few counts. The same specimen was also included in a second study, on T cells expressing NK-cell markers. As that report states: With UMIs, 5'RACE template switching was used to make TCR beta cDNA. The study left the HCMV specificity of expanded NKG2C+ T cell clones unresolved.

The chain uses TRBV14 and TRBJ2-2; TRBD2 is a possible D gene (6 bases). This receptor was taken from a man aged 45-60 years who received an inactivated influenza vaccine. Sequencing used PBMCs from blood, obtained on the day of vaccination. CDR3 coding DNA: TGTGCCAGCAGCCCCCCAAGGAGGGGTGGAACGAACACCGGGGAGCTGTTTTTT. Protein product: CASSPPRRGGTNTGELFF.